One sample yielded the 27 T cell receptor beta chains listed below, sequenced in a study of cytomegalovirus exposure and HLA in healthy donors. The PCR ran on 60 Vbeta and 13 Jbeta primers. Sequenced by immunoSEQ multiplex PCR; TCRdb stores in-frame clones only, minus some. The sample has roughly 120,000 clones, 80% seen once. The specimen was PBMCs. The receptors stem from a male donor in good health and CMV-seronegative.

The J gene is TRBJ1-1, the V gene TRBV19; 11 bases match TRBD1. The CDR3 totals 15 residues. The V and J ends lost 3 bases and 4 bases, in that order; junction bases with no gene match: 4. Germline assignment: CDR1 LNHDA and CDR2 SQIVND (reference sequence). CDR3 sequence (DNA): TGTGCCAGTAGTATGGGGGGACAGGGGGGCACTGAAGCTTTCTTT. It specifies CASSMGGQGGTEAFF.

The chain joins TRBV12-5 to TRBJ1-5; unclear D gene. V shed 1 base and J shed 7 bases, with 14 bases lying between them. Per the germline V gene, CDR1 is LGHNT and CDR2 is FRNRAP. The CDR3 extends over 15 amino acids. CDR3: CASGLDIITGQPQHF. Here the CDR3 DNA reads TGTGCTAGTGGTTTGGACATTATCACGGGGCAGCCCCAGCATTTT.

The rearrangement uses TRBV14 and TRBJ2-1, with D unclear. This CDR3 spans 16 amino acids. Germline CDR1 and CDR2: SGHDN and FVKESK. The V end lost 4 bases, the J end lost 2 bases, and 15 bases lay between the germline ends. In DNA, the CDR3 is TGTGCCAGCAGCCCCCTCGAGTCAGGCACCTACAATGAGCAGTTCTTC. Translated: CASSPLESGTYNEQFF.

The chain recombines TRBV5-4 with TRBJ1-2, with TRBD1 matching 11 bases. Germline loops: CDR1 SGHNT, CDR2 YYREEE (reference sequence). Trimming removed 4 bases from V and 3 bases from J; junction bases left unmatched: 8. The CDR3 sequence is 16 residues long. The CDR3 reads CASSQSGTGGYYGYTF. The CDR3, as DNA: TGTGCCAGCAGCCAATCAGGGACAGGGGGGTACTATGGCTACACCTTC.

CDR3 in amino acids: CASSSGRRGEKLFF. Here the CDR3 DNA reads TGTGCCAGCAGTTCAGGGAGGAGGGGAGAAAAACTGTTTTTT. This chain uses TRBV27 with TRBJ1-4, with a weak D call TRBD1 (5 bases). The ends were cut back, 4 bases at V and 8 bases at J, with 14 bases in the middle. The V gene's germline CDR1 is MNHEY and CDR2 SMNVEV (reference sequence). The CDR3 loop spans 14 amino acids.

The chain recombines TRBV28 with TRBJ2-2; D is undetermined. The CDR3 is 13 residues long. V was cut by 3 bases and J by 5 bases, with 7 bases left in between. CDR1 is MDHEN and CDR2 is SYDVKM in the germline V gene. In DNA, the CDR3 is TGTGCCAGCAGTTTTGTCGGGACCGGGGAGCTGTTTTTT. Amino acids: CASSFVGTGELFF.

CDR3 DNA: TGTGCCAGCAGCACCGGACAGACTGAAGCTTTCTTT. It codes for CASSTGQTEAFF. This sequence joins TRBV7-8 and TRBJ1-1; D perhaps matches TRBD1 (6 bases). CDR1 and CDR2 from the germline V gene are SGHVS and FQNEAQ. Trimming shortened V by 5 bases and J by 5 bases, and 9 bases separated the two germline ends. This CDR3 region has 12 residues.

The CDR3 bases are TGTGCCAGCAAGCCGTGGAATGAAAAACTGTTTTTT. Protein: CASKPWNEKLFF. J is TRBJ1-4 and V is TRBV2, with unresolved D. This CDR3 spans 12 amino acids. Trimming removed 7 bases at V and 5 bases at J, with 8 bases between. The germline V gene has CDR1 SNHLY and CDR2 FYNNEI.

Here the CDR3 DNA reads TGTGCCAGCAGCTCGGGACAAGCAGCGTACGAGCAGTACTTC. Translation: CASSSGQAAYEQYF. The J gene is TRBJ2-7, the V gene TRBV5-4; a weak D match, TRBD1 (6 bases). V lost 3 bases and J 4 bases, leaving 14 bases between the germline ends. CDR1 and CDR2 from the germline V gene are SGHNT and YYREEE (reference sequence). The length of the CDR3 is 14 residues.

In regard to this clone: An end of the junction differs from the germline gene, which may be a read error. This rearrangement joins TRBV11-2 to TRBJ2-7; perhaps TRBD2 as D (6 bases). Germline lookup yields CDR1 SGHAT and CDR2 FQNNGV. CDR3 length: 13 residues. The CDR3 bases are TGTGCCAGCAGCTCCGCGGGGCGAGGGACCTTTGTCTTC. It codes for CASSSAGRGTFVF.

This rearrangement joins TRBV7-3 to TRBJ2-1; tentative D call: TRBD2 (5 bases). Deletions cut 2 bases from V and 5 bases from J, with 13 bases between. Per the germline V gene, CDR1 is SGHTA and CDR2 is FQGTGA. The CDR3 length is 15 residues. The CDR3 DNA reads TGTGCCAGCAGCTTATTTCCGGGGTCCCACAATGAGCAGTTCTTC. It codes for CASSLFPGSHNEQFF.

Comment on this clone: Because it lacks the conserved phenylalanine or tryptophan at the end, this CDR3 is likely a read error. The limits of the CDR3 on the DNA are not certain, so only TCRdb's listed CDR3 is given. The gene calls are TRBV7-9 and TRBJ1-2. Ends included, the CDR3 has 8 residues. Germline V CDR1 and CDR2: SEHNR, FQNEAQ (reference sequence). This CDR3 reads CASSFGEV.

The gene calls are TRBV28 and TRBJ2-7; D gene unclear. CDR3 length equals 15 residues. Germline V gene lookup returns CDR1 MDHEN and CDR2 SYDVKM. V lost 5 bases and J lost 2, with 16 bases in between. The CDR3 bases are TGTGCCAGCAGTCCACTTCCCCCACCCCCCTACGAGCAGTACTTC. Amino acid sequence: CASSPLPPPPYEQYF.

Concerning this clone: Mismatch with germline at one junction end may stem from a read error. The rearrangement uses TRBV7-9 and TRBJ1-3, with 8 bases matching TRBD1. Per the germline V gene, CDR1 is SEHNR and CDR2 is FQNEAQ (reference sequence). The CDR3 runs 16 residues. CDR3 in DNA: TGTTCCAGCAGCCCCCCGAGGACAGGGCTCGGAAACACCATATATTTT. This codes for CSSSPPRTGLGNTIYF.

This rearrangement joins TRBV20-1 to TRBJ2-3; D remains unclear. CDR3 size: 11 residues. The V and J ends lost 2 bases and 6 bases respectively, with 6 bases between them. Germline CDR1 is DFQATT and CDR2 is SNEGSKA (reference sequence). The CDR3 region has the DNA TGCAGTGCTAGAATAGTGGATACGCAGTATTTT. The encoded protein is CSARIVDTQYF.

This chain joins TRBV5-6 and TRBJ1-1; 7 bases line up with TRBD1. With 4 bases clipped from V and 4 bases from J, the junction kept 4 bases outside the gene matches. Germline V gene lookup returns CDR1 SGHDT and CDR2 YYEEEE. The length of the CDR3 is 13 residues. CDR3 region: CASSKTGTTEAFF. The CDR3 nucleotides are TGTGCCAGCAGCAAGACAGGGACCACTGAAGCTTTCTTT.

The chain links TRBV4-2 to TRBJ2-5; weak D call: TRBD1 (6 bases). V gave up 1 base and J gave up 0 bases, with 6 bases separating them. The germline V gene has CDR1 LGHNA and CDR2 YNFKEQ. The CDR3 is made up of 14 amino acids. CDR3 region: CASSQAGDQETQYF. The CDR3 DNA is TGTGCCAGCAGCCAAGCAGGGGACCAAGAGACCCAGTACTTC.

For the CDR3, the DNA is TGCGCCAGCAGCCAAGAATCAGGGGCGACTTATGGCTACACCTTC. Its protein product is CASSQESGATYGYTF. This rearrangement joins TRBV4-3 to TRBJ1-2; possible D gene TRBD1, 6 bases. V was clipped by 0 bases and J by 5 bases, with 13 bases between them. CDR1 LGHNA and CDR2 YSLEER come from the germline V gene. The CDR3 sequence is 15 residues long.

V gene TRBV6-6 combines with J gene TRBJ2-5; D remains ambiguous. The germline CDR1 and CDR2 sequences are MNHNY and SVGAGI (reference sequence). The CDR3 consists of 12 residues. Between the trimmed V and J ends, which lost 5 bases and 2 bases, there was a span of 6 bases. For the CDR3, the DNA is TGTGCCAGCAGTCCAGGTCAAGAGACCCAGTACTTC. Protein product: CASSPGQETQYF.

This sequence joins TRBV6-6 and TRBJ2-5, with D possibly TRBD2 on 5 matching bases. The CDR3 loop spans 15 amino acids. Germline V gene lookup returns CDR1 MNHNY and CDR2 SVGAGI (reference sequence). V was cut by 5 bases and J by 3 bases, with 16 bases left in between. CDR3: CASSPPWGSEETQYF. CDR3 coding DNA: TGTGCCAGCAGTCCGCCGTGGGGTAGCGAAGAGACCCAGTACTTC.

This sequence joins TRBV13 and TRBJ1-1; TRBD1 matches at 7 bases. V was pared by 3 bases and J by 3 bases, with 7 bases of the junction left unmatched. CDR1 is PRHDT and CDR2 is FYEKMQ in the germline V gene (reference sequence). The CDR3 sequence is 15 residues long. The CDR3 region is CASSFYRGSDTEAFF. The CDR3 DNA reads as TGTGCCAGCAGCTTTTACAGGGGAAGTGACACTGAAGCTTTCTTT.

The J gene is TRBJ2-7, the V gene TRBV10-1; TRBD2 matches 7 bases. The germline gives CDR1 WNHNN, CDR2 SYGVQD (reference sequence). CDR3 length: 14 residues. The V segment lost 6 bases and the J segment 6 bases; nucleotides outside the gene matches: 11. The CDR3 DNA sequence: TGCGCCAGCAGGGCCACTGGACTAGACGGCGAGCAGTACTTC. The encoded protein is CASRATGLDGEQYF.

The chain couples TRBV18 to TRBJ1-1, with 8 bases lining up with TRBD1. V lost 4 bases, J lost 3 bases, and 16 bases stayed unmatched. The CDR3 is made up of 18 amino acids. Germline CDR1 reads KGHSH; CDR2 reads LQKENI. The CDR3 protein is CASSLLHGTGRGDTEAFF. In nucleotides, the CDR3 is TGTGCCAGCTCACTACTTCACGGGACAGGCAGAGGGGACACTGAAGCTTTCTTT.

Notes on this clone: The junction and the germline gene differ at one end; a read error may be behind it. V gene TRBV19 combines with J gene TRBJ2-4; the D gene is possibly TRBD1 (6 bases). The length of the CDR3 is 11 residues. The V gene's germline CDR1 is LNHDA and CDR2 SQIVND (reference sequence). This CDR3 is CASSMGDIQVF. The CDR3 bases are TGTGCCAGTAGTATGGGGGACATTCAGGTCTTC.

CDR3 sequence (DNA): TGTGCCACCAGCAGGACAGGGACTGGAAACACCATATATTTT. This translates into CATSRTGTGNTIYF. The chain couples TRBV15 to TRBJ1-3, with TRBD1 matching over 7 bases. CDR3 length: 14 residues. The germline V gene encodes CDR1 LNHNV and CDR2 YYDKDF (reference sequence). The V gene end was trimmed by 3 bases and the J gene end by 2 bases; junction bases not matched to a gene: 1.

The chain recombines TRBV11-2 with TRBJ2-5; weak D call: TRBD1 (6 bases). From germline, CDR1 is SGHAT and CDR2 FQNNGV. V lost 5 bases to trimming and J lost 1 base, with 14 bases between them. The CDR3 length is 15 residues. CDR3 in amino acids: CASSRTGSFQETQYF. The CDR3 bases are TGTGCCAGCAGCCGAACAGGGAGTTTCCAAGAGACCCAGTACTTC.

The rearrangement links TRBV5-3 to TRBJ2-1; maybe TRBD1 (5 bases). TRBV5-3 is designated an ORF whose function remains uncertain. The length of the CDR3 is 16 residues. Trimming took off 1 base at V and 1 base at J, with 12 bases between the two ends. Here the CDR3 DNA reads TGTGCCAGAAGCTTGACCCGGACACCGTCCTACAATGAGCAGTTCTTC. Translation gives CARSLTRTPSYNEQFF.